This T cell receptor (beta chain) was observed in a study of post-analysis software for immune sequencing data. Looking at the study overall: Recorded subtypes: relapsing-remitting, secondary progressive, progressive-relapsing; some patients unannotated. The study, taken as a whole, reports: Same-batch samples co-clustered strongly by F measure. When compared against controls, multiple sclerosis patients showed significantly lower normalized Chao1 diversity. Compared with controls, patients had more of about 5 TRBV segments, including TRBV5-6, TRBV5-1 and TRBV20-1.

Researchers reported that TCR beta cDNA libraries carried unique molecular identifiers. TCRdb fed the PCR reads into MiXCR, producing one record per CDR3 protein. Among around 710,000 distinct CDR3 sequences, 40% to 55% were seen once, and the ten largest hold 4.9%. Unmatched junction bases numbered 12, after V lost 3 bases and J lost 4 bases. CDR3 length: 17 residues. Germline V lookup: CDR1 MNHEY, CDR2 SMNVEV (reference sequence). Worth noting for this clonotype: The antigen remains undetermined.

Specimen: blood. The genes are TRBV27 and TRBJ2-3; 8 bases are shared with TRBD2. This receptor was taken from a girl aged 10 to 17 with multiple sclerosis. The CDR3: CASSFGLLAGGADTQYF. Written as DNA, the CDR3 is TGTGCCAGCAGTTTCGGGCTACTTGCGGGAGGTGCAGATACGCAGTATTTT.